The TCR beta chain described here comes from a study of cytomegalovirus exposure and HLA in healthy donors. Both 60 Vbeta primers and 13 Jbeta primers went into the PCR. Here immunoSEQ multiplex PCR was the method, and the copy in TCRdb shows in-frame clones only, minus some. This sample has about 200,000 clones, with 70% to 85% found just once. Broader study findings: Whilst most TCR sequences proved rare, a subset of public TCRs occurred across many donors. Within an earlier analysis, most TCR beta V segments proved productive either about 87% or about 30% of the time. Some V segments could not be told apart, so they were left out, TRBV6-2 and TRBV6-3 among them.

The ends lost 6 bases at V and 6 bases at J; junction bases unmatched: 8. The CDR3 is made up of 15 amino acids. Germline loops: CDR1 SGHTA, CDR2 FQGNSA. Comment on this clone: Its antigen is unidentified.

The sample was PBMCs. The chain has TRBV7-2 and TRBJ2-1; the match to TRBD2 covers 10 bases. The sequence was obtained from a boy between 2 and 15 years old in good health and CMV-seronegative. CDR3 DNA: TGTGCCAGCAGGAAAGCGGGGGGGTCGTCCAATGAGCAGTTCTTC. Residues: CASRKAGGSSNEQFF.